The clone carrying this TCR beta chain was recorded many times. For repertoire sequencing, the TCR beta CDR3 regions were amplified from RNA transcripts. RT-PCR with HTBI primers came first, then second-round multiplex PCR. Via MiXCR, TCRdb re-called the multiplex PCR reads, giving one row per CDR3 protein. The repertoire holds hundreds of thousands of distinct CDR3 sequences, with roughly two fifths as singletons. The CDR3 has 16 residues. Germline CDR1 reads SGHDN; CDR2 reads FVKESK. The V gene lost 1 base and the J gene lost 7 bases, with 19 bases spanning the gap. These data originate in a study of Graves' ophthalmopathy and Graves' hyperthyroidism.

The sequencing input was peripheral blood. The chain uses TRBV14 and TRBJ2-5; D perhaps matches TRBD2 (6 bases). The receptor was derived from an adult man with Graves' ophthalmopathy. This CDR3 is CASSQGPAARRGTQYF. CDR3 sequence (DNA): TGTGCCAGCAGCCAAGGACCAGCGGCAAGGAGGGGGACCCAGTACTTC.